This entry features one TCR beta chain sequence. Using immunoSEQ multiplex PCR, the repertoire was profiled, and TCRdb retains in-frame clones only, with some absent. The sample shows fewer than 550,000 clones, about 79% of them seen only once. The V end lost 0 bases, the J end lost 4 bases, and 25 bases lay between the germline ends. The CDR3 extends over 20 amino acids. Germline V gives CDR1 MNHEY, CDR2 SMNVEV (reference sequence). The sample is drawn from a study of shared clonotypes between healthy human individuals. What was sequenced was PBMCs. This chain connects TRBV27 to TRBJ1-5; the D is unclear. This TCR derives from a woman between 40 and 55 years old in good health. Some clones in this sample may be carry-over from other donors' samples. Here the CDR3 DNA reads TGTGCCAGCAGTTTATCGATAAATGGGTTAGGCGGGAGGATAAATCAGCCCCAGCATTTT. Its protein is CASSLSINGLGGRINQPQHF.